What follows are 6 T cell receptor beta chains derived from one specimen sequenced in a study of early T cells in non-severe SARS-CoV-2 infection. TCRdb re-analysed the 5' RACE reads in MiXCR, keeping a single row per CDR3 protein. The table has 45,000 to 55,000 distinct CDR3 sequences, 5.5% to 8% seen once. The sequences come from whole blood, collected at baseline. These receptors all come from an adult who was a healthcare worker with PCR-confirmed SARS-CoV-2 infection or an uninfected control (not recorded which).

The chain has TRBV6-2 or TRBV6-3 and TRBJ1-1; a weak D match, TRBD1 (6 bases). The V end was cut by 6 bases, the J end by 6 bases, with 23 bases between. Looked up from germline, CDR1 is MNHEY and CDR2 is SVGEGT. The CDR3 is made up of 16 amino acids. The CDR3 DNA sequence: TGTGCCAGCAGCCAAAATATACAGGGTAAGAAGGCTGAAGCTTTCTTT. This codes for CASSQNIQGKKAEAFF.

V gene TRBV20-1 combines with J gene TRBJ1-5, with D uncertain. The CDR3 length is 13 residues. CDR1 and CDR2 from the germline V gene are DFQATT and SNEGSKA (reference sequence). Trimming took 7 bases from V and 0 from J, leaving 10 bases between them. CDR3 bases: TGCAGTGGTGCAGGATATAGCAATCAGCCCCAGCATTTT. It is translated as CSGAGYSNQPQHF.

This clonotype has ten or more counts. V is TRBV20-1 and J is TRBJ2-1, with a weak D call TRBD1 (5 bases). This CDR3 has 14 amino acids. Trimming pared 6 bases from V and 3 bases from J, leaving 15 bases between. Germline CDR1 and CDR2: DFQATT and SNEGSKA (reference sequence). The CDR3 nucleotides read TGCAGTGCACGCCAAATAGGGGTCTACAATGAGCAGTTCTTC. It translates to CSARQIGVYNEQFF.

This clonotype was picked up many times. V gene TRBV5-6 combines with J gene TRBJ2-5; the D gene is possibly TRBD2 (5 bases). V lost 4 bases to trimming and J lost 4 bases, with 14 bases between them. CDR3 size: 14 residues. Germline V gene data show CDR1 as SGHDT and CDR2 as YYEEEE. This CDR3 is CASSRPFGGETQYF. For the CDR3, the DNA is TGTGCCAGCAGCCGTCCCTTCGGAGGAGAGACCCAGTACTTC.

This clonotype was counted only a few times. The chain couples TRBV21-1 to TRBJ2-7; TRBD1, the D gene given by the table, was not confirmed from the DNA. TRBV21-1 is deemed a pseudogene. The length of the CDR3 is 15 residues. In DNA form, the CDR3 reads TGTGCCAGCAGCATCCGGGACAGGGGATCCGACGAGCAGTACTTC. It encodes CASSIRDRGSDEQYF.

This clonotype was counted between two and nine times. CDR3 region: CASSQRGGGGGSPLHF. CDR3 sequence (DNA): TGTGCCAGCAGCCAGAGGGGCGGGGGCGGTGGTTCACCCCTCCACTTT. This chain joins TRBV4-2 and TRBJ1-6, with D possibly being TRBD1 (6 bases). Germline assignment: CDR1 LGHNA and CDR2 YNFKEQ. V was clipped by 3 bases and J by 9 bases, with 18 bases between them. The CDR3 sequence is 16 residues long.